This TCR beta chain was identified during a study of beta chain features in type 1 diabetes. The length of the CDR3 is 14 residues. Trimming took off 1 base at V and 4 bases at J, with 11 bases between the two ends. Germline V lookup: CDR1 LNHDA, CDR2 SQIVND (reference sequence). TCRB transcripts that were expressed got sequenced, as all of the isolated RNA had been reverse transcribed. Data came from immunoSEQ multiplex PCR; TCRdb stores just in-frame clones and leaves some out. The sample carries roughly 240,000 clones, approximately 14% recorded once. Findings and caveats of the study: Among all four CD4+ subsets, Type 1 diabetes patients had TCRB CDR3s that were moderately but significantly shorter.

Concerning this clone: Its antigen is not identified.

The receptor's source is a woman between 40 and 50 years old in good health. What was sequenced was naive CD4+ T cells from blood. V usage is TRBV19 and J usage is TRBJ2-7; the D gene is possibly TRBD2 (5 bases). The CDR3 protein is CASSIGGGSYEQYF. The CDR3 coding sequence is TGTGCCAGTAGTATAGGAGGAGGTTCGTACGAGCAGTACTTC.